This entry lists 18 T cell receptor beta chains sequenced from one sample in a study of long-term antiretroviral therapy in people with HIV. At survey level, the immunoSEQ assay was run in its v3.0 version. Libraries were prepared by immunoSEQ multiplex PCR; TCRdb keeps only in-frame clonotypes and omits some of them. The table records some 31,000 clones, nearly 97% of them present only once. Here the sequenced sample was unsorted PBMCs, taken 5.3 years after starting antiretroviral therapy. These receptors all come from a man aged 25-45 years with HIV.

The J gene is TRBJ1-2, the V gene TRBV6-6; D call uncertain. Looked up from germline, CDR1 is MNHNY and CDR2 is SVGAGI (reference sequence). V shed 2 bases and J shed 8 bases, with 9 bases lying between them. This CDR3 has 12 residues. DNA of the CDR3: TGTGCCAGCAGTTACCTAGACGGGGGCTACACCTTC. It translates to CASSYLDGGYTF.

CDR3 sequence (DNA): TGTGCCAGCAGCGCAGAAGTAGGAGCGTCCTACGAGCAGTACTTC. Protein sequence: CASSAEVGASYEQYF. The rearrangement uses TRBV9 and TRBJ2-7; D ambiguous. CDR1 is SGDLS and CDR2 is YYNGEE in the germline V gene. Trimming pared 3 bases from V and 1 base from J, leaving 14 bases between. The CDR3 loop spans 15 amino acids. Variable domain in full (rest from reference TRBV9 and TRBJ2-7): DSGVTQTPKHLITATGQRVTLRCSPRSGDLSVYWYQQSLDQGLQFLIQYYNGEERAKGNILERFSAQQFPDLHSELNLSSLELGDSALYFCASSAEVGASYEQYFGPGTRLTVT.

The chain employs TRBV7-9 and TRBJ2-1; D ambiguous. The CDR3 extends over 13 amino acids. Per germline, CDR1 SEHNR and CDR2 FQNEAQ (reference sequence). V lost 2 bases and J 0 bases, leaving 2 bases between the germline ends. CDR3 sequence: CASSLSSYNEQFF. The CDR3 DNA sequence: TGTGCCAGCAGCTTAAGCTCCTACAATGAGCAGTTCTTC.

This chain joins TRBV2 and TRBJ1-1, with TRBD1 identical over 9 bases. The CDR3 runs 14 residues. The germline gives CDR1 SNHLY, CDR2 FYNNEI. Unmatched junction bases numbered 3, after V lost 4 bases and J lost 3 bases. CDR3: CASSATGGHTEAFF. The DNA of the CDR3 is TGTGCCAGCAGTGCGACAGGGGGGCACACTGAAGCTTTCTTT. The whole variable domain, filled in from reference TRBV2 and TRBJ1-1, reads EPEVTQTPSHQVTQMGQEVILRCVPISNHLYFYWYRQILGQKVEFLVSFYNNEISEKSEIFDDQFSVERPDGSNFTLKIRSTKLEDSAMYFCASSATGGHTEAFFGQGTRLTVV.

The rearrangement links TRBV9 to TRBJ1-2; 8 bases map to TRBD1. The CDR3 runs 16 residues. From germline, CDR1 is SGDLS and CDR2 YYNGEE. V lost 3 bases and J lost 3; bases outside the gene matches: 10. CDR3 sequence reads: CASSAGKQGVDYGYTF. The CDR3 nucleotides are TGTGCCAGCAGCGCAGGGAAACAGGGGGTCGACTATGGCTACACCTTC.

The chain links TRBV7-9 to TRBJ2-3; D is perhaps TRBD1 or TRBD2 (5 bases each). CDR3 length: 15 residues. Germline values: CDR1 SEHNR, CDR2 FQNEAQ (reference sequence). V lost 1 base to trimming and J lost 6 bases, with 14 bases between them. CDR3 in DNA: TGTGCCAGCAGCTTAGGGCACAGAGGGGTCGATACGCAGTATTTT. This sequence encodes CASSLGHRGVDTQYF.

The rearrangement joins TRBV9 to TRBJ2-1; D remains unclear. V lost 4 bases and J 5 bases, leaving 7 bases between the germline ends. CDR3 length equals 12 residues. Germline assignment: CDR1 SGDLS and CDR2 YYNGEE. The CDR3 region is CASSSLDNEQFF. DNA for the CDR3: TGTGCCAGCAGCTCCCTCGACAATGAGCAGTTCTTC.

The rearrangement joins TRBV9 to TRBJ2-1; no clear D. V was trimmed by 0 bases and J by 8 bases, leaving 6 bases between them. The CDR3 length is 12 residues. CDR1 SGDLS and CDR2 YYNGEE come from the germline V gene. The CDR3 reads CASSVAGYEQFF. The CDR3 nucleotides read TGTGCCAGCAGCGTAGCGGGCTATGAGCAGTTCTTC. The full variable domain, rest sourced from reference TRBV9 and TRBJ2-1, is DSGVTQTPKHLITATGQRVTLRCSPRSGDLSVYWYQQSLDQGLQFLIQYYNGEERAKGNILERFSAQQFPDLHSELNLSSLELGDSALYFCASSVAGYEQFFGPGTRLTVL.

The V gene is TRBV27, the J gene TRBJ2-1, with D uncertain. Germline CDR1 MNHEY, CDR2 SMNVEV (reference sequence). Trimming shortened V by 3 bases and J by 6 bases, and 9 bases separated the two germline ends. The CDR3 has 13 amino acids. The CDR3: CASSLANRNEQFF. The CDR3, as DNA: TGTGCCAGCAGTTTGGCCAACCGCAATGAGCAGTTCTTC.

The genes are TRBV4-1 and TRBJ2-3; 11 bases align to TRBD2. This CDR3 has 16 residues. V was clipped by 4 bases and J by 4 bases; unmatched bases: 7. In germline, CDR1 is MGHRA, CDR2 YSYEKL. The CDR3 region is CASSLSGGARSDTQYF. The CDR3 nucleotides read TGCGCCAGCAGCCTTAGCGGGGGGGCCAGATCAGATACGCAGTATTTT.

The genes are TRBV11-2 and TRBJ1-5; TRBD1 might be the D (5 bases). CDR3 length: 13 amino acids. V was trimmed by 5 bases and J by 4 bases, leaving 9 bases between them. In germline, CDR1 is SGHAT, CDR2 FQNNGV. The CDR3 region has the DNA TGTGCCAGCAGCCGGGACGGAAATCAGCCCCAGCATTTT. This encodes CASSRDGNQPQHF.

The chain carries TRBV11-2 and TRBJ2-5; D gene unclear. CDR3 length equals 14 residues. Trimming cost V 1 base and J 2 bases, with 8 bases left between them. Germline CDR1 SGHAT, CDR2 FQNNGV. The CDR3 loop reads CASSLGRRQETQYF. As DNA, the CDR3 is TGTGCCAGCAGCTTAGGTCGGCGGCAAGAGACCCAGTACTTC.

The chain employs TRBV4-1 and TRBJ2-3; D perhaps matches TRBD2 (7 bases). V lost 2 bases, J lost 10 bases, and 10 bases lay in between. The CDR3 loop spans 12 amino acids. CDR1 and CDR2 (germline): MGHRA, YSYEKL. Written as DNA, the CDR3 is TGCGCCAGCAGCCAATTAGGGGGGGCGCAGTATTTT. This gives the protein CASSQLGGAQYF.

This chain uses TRBV6-5 with TRBJ1-1, with D possibly being TRBD1 (6 bases). The CDR3 spans 15 residues. The germline V and J ends were trimmed by 0 bases and 3 bases, with 11 bases remaining between them. Germline lookup yields CDR1 MNHEY and CDR2 SVGAGI. The CDR3 DNA sequence: TGTGCCAGCAGTTACTCGTGGGAGGGGGACACTGAAGCTTTCTTT. As protein: CASSYSWEGDTEAFF.

The chain employs TRBV5-1 and TRBJ1-3, with D tentatively TRBD1 (5 bases). V lost 0 bases to trimming and J lost 2 bases, with 6 bases between them. The CDR3 spans 14 residues. CDR1 and CDR2 (germline): SGHRS, YFSETQ. The CDR3 spells CASSLAGTGNTIYF. The CDR3 DNA is TGCGCCAGCAGCTTGGCAGGGACTGGAAACACCATATATTTT.

This CDR3 reads CASSEVPGGSYEQYF. CDR3 sequence (DNA): TGTGCCAGCAGTGAAGTCCCAGGGGGCTCCTACGAGCAGTACTTC. This chain connects TRBV6-1 to TRBJ2-7, with TRBD1 identical over 7 bases. Germline CDR1 reads MNHNS; CDR2 reads SASEGT. The CDR3 totals 15 residues. V lost 1 base and J lost 0; bases outside the gene matches: 3.

This clone showed up just once. At one boundary the junction diverges from the germline segment, which might be a read error. The chain links TRBV7-7 to TRBJ2-2; D gene ambiguous. Germline V gene data show CDR1 as SSHAT and CDR2 as FNYEAQ (reference sequence). The CDR3 is made up of 16 amino acids. CDR3 protein: CASSFDLGVHTGELFF. The CDR3 nucleotides are TGTGCTAGCAGCTTTGATCTGGGCGTTCACACCGGGGAGCTGTTTTTT.

The chain has TRBV7-3 and TRBJ1-6; D gene unclear. This CDR3 is built from 14 residues. V gave up 1 base and J gave up 2 bases, with 3 bases separating them. Germline CDR1 and CDR2: SGHTA and FQGTGA. Written as DNA, the CDR3 is TGTGCCAGCAGCTTAAGACCCTATAATTCACCCCTCCACTTT. Translation gives CASSLRPYNSPLHF.